The 20 T cell receptor beta chains presented below share a single source sample, sequenced in a study of T cells expressing NK-cell markers. TCRdb re-called the 5' RACE reads; every CDR3 protein appears as one record, without DNA. This table holds 150,000 to 200,000 distinct CDR3 sequences. Sequencing input: blood T cells: a sorted CD56 or NKG2C T cell subset, CD4+ or CD8+ T cells, or bulk PBMC T cells (not recorded which). Source of these receptors: a man aged 18-75 years in good health.

The chain uses TRBV4-1 and TRBJ1-4; TCRdb's D call, TRBD1, is unchecked because there is no DNA. The length of the CDR3 is 16 residues. Germline CDR1 is MGHRA and CDR2 is YSYEKL. CDR3 residues: CASSQDPPSGTEKLFF.

The chain employs TRBV12-3 or TRBV12-4 and TRBJ2-2; TCRdb proposes TRBD1, but this gene call is untestable without DNA. This CDR3 has 18 amino acids. The chain's CDR3 is CASSLEPAGDKNTGELFF.

This chain connects TRBV28 to TRBJ2-1; TCRdb calls TRBD1, which cannot be checked without DNA. The CDR3 has 15 residues. CDR1 and CDR2 (germline): MDHEN, SYDVKM. The CDR3 is CASSHGTQAYNEQFF.

The CDR3 spells CASSFSSTDTQYF. This chain joins TRBV27 and TRBJ2-3. This CDR3 contains 13 residues. CDR1 and CDR2 (germline): MNHEY, SMNVEV (reference sequence).

The CDR3 here is CASSLTGGQETQYF. The rearrangement joins TRBV7-8 to TRBJ2-5; TCRdb selects TRBD1, and the lack of DNA leaves this call unchecked. CDR3 length: 14 amino acids. The germline V gene has CDR1 SGHVS and CDR2 FQNEAQ.

CDR3 sequence reads: CASSRVGTDQETQYF. This rearrangement joins TRBV4-1 to TRBJ2-5; with no DNA, the TCRdb D assignment of TRBD1 cannot be verified. The CDR3 runs 15 residues. Germline V CDR1 and CDR2: MGHRA, YSYEKL.

This chain links TRBV10-3 with TRBJ1-2; the D call of TRBD1 rests on TCRdb alone, since no DNA is present to check it. Germline assignment: CDR1 ENHRY and CDR2 SYGVKD. The CDR3 covers 15 residues. CDR3 loop: CAISANRDTYYGYTF.

The V call is TRBV6-5, the J call TRBJ1-4; TCRdb proposes TRBD1, but this gene call is untestable without DNA. This CDR3 region has 18 residues. Looked up from germline, CDR1 is MNHEY and CDR2 is SVGAGI. The CDR3 here is CASRFEGGIVATNEKLFF.

The rearrangement joins TRBV5-6 to TRBJ2-3. The CDR3 consists of 14 residues. Germline-derived CDR1 and CDR2 are SGHDT and YYEEEE. Here the CDR3 reads CASSFNDGVRGQYF.

The chain carries TRBV7-8 and TRBJ2-5; TCRdb lists TRBD2, though no DNA is available to test this call. The germline V gene has CDR1 SGHVS and CDR2 FQNEAQ. The CDR3 covers 14 residues. CDR3 loop: CASSLRGRGETQYF.

This chain uses TRBV6-6 with TRBJ1-2; the TRBD1 assignment by TCRdb is unverifiable without DNA. Looked up from germline, CDR1 is MNHNY and CDR2 is SVGAGI (reference sequence). The length of the CDR3 is 12 residues. The chain's CDR3 is CASSYGRDGYTF.

This chain uses TRBV11-1 with TRBJ2-1; TCRdb returns TRBD2, unconfirmable since there is no DNA. The CDR3 runs 18 residues. Germline-derived CDR1 and CDR2 are SGHAT and FQDESV (reference sequence). CDR3 residues: CASSPTGTSGDLGNEQFF.

The chain recombines TRBV27 with TRBJ2-1; TCRdb's assignment of TRBD1 cannot be checked, as there is no DNA. Looked up from germline, CDR1 is MNHEY and CDR2 is SMNVEV (reference sequence). The CDR3 runs 16 residues. CDR3 protein: CASSLRQLTGFDEQFF.

V usage is TRBV5-5 and J usage is TRBJ2-1; TCRdb selects TRBD1, and the lack of DNA leaves this call unchecked. CDR3 length: 16 amino acids. CDR1 is SGHKS, CDR2 YYEKEE, per germline (reference sequence). CDR3 amino acids: CASSLPQGWTNNEQFF.

This chain links TRBV6-5 with TRBJ2-1; the TRBD1 assignment by TCRdb is unverifiable without DNA. CDR1 is MNHEY, CDR2 SVGAGI, per germline. The CDR3 extends over 15 amino acids. The CDR3 is CASSSGTYQNNEQFF.

The chain links TRBV6-1 to TRBJ2-5; the D gene TCRdb calls, TRBD2, cannot be checked with no DNA. Looked up from germline, CDR1 is MNHNS and CDR2 is SASEGT. The CDR3 covers 13 residues. The CDR3 loop reads CANAGGGRETQYF.

The rearrangement links TRBV5-6 to TRBJ1-2. The length of the CDR3 is 14 residues. Looked up from germline, CDR1 is SGHDT and CDR2 is YYEEEE. The CDR3 is CASSRHEDWEIYTF.

V and J are TRBV7-2 and TRBJ2-3; checking the TCRdb D call of TRBD2 is not possible without DNA. This CDR3 region has 15 residues. From germline, CDR1 is SGHTA and CDR2 FQGNSA. CDR3 protein: CASPPSGVSTDTQYF.

V is TRBV15 and J is TRBJ2-2; the TCRdb call, TRBD1, lacks DNA for checking. The CDR3 runs to 18 residues. The germline CDR1 and CDR2 sequences are LNHNV and YYDKDF (reference sequence). The CDR3 here is CATSRATPAAGYTGELFF. The variable domain in full, completed from reference TRBV15 and TRBJ2-2, reads DAMVIQNPRYQVTQFGKPVTLSCSQTLNHNVMYWYQQKSSQAPKLLFHYYDKDFNNEADTPDNFQSRRPNTSFCFLDIRSPGLGDTAMYLCATSRATPAAGYTGELFFGEGSRLTVL.

J is TRBJ2-3 and V is TRBV6-1; TCRdb reports TRBD2, a call that lacks DNA to check it against. Germline V gene data show CDR1 as MNHNS and CDR2 as SASEGT. This CDR3 spans 15 amino acids. The CDR3 spells CASSLSGGITDTQYF.